Below are 30 T cell receptor beta chains sequenced from a single sample in a study of Graves' ophthalmopathy and Graves' hyperthyroidism. Researchers took RNA transcripts and amplified TCR beta CDR3 regions from them. After a first-round RT-PCR with HTBI primers, a second-round multiplex PCR was run. TCRdb itself ran the multiplex PCR reads through MiXCR, one entry per CDR3 protein. The sample holds over a million distinct CDR3 sequences; less than 45% are singletons and the top ten take roughly 11%. Sequenced: peripheral blood or thyroid tissue (not recorded which). The source is an adult man with Graves' hyperthyroidism.

The chain uses TRBV4-3 and TRBJ1-1; a possible D gene is TRBD1 (5 bases). CDR3 length: 17 residues. The ends were cut back, 3 bases at V and 1 base at J, with 18 bases in the middle. CDR1 LGHNA and CDR2 YSLEER come from the germline V gene. CDR3 sequence: CASSQGVAGTANTEAFF. DNA for the CDR3: TGCGCCAGCAGCCAGGGGGTTGCAGGGACCGCGAACACTGAAGCTTTCTTT.

This chain links TRBV9 with TRBJ2-5; D is perhaps TRBD1 or TRBD2 (7 bases each). CDR1 is SGDLS, CDR2 YYNGEE, per germline. This CDR3 region has 14 residues. Trimming left V 3 bases short and J 5 bases short, with 14 bases between. The CDR3 spells CASSAGGGEETQYF. The CDR3 region has the DNA TGTGCCAGCAGCGCAGGGGGGGGAGAGGAGACCCAGTACTTC.

The rearrangement joins TRBV29-1 to TRBJ2-5; possibly TRBD1 for D (8 bases). Germline CDR1 SQVTM, CDR2 ANQGSEA. The CDR3 spans 15 residues. V was pared by 7 bases and J by 3 bases, with 21 bases between. The CDR3 DNA follows: TGCAGCGCCTTCGGACAGGGAAGCGGGAAAGAGACCCAGTACTTC. This gives the protein CSAFGQGSGKETQYF.

CDR3 in DNA: TGTGCCAGCACCAGGGATTTCACCATATATTTT. It is translated as CASTRDFTIYF. This chain links TRBV28 with TRBJ1-3, with D perhaps matching TRBD1 (5 bases). The CDR3 has 11 amino acids. The germline CDR1 and CDR2 sequences are MDHEN and SYDVKM. With 7 bases removed from V and 9 bases from J, the gap between germline ends came to 10 bases.

This clonotype was counted between two and nine times. The CDR3 DNA is TGCAGTGCTCTAACCGGGACAGGGGGCGCTTGGGATCAGCCCCAGCATTTT. It translates to CSALTGTGGAWDQPQHF. V gene TRBV20-1 combines with J gene TRBJ1-5; 12 bases align to TRBD1. Germline trimming cut 5 bases from V and 5 bases from J; bases unmatched to any gene: 13. Germline CDR1 is DFQATT and CDR2 is SNEGSKA (reference sequence). The CDR3 has 17 residues.

This clonotype has more than one count but fewer than ten. The chain carries TRBV27 and TRBJ1-2, with D perhaps TRBD1 (6 bases). CDR3 size: 14 residues. The ends were cut back, 8 bases at V and 7 bases at J, with 20 bases in the middle. In germline, CDR1 is MNHEY, CDR2 SMNVEV (reference sequence). The CDR3 region is CASGTQGGFPGYTF. The CDR3 bases are TGTGCCAGCGGAACACAGGGCGGTTTTCCTGGCTACACCTTC.

This clonotype was counted at least ten times. The chain joins TRBV7-8 to TRBJ2-7; the D is unclear. The CDR3 consists of 12 residues. From germline, CDR1 is SGHVS and CDR2 FQNEAQ. Trimming removed 2 bases from V and 3 bases from J, with 5 bases in between. The CDR3 DNA sequence: TGTGCCAGCAGCTTATTGGGCTACGAGCAGTACTTC. This gives the protein CASSLLGYEQYF.

The table lists this clonotype with a few counts. This may be a read error: a much more frequent sequence differs by one nucleotide. This chain uses TRBV5-1 with TRBJ1-6; no clear D gene. V was cut by 1 base and J by 18 bases, with 5 bases left in between. The CDR3 has 9 residues. CDR1 and CDR2 (germline): SGHRS, YFSETQ. This CDR3 reads CASSLSSHF. The CDR3 DNA is TGCGCCAGCAGCTTGAGTAGCCACTTT.

This clonotype appeared a few times. The chain recombines TRBV20-1 with TRBJ2-5; 13 bases align to TRBD2. The germline V gene has CDR1 DFQATT and CDR2 SNEGSKA (reference sequence). Losses at the gene ends were 6 bases for V and 0 bases for J; bases not matched to a gene: 7. The CDR3 spans 16 residues. CDR3 amino acids: CSARTSGGLYQETQYF. CDR3 sequence (DNA): TGCAGTGCCAGGACTAGCGGGGGACTGTACCAAGAGACCCAGTACTTC.

In its sample, this clonotype was seen many times. The chain is built from TRBV20-1 and TRBJ1-3, with TRBD1 as a possible D gene (5 bases). The germline V gene has CDR1 DFQATT and CDR2 SNEGSKA (reference sequence). The CDR3 covers 15 residues. The ends were cut back, 6 bases at V and 2 bases at J, with 17 bases in the middle. The chain's CDR3 is CSASTGSRPGNTIYF. CDR3 sequence (DNA): TGCAGTGCCAGTACAGGCTCTCGCCCTGGAAACACCATATATTTT.

The chain is built from TRBV5-1 and TRBJ1-6; D uncertain. Germline assignment: CDR1 SGHRS and CDR2 YFSETQ. The CDR3 loop spans 14 amino acids. V dropped 7 bases and J dropped 6 bases, with 14 bases sitting between them. CDR3 sequence reads: CASLRAYFNSPLHF. The CDR3, as DNA: TGCGCCAGCCTTCGGGCATATTTTAATTCACCCCTCCACTTT.

About this clonotype itself: Since the CDR3 does not end with the conserved phenylalanine or tryptophan, this likely comes from a read error. Because the CDR3's place on the DNA is in doubt, the DNA is left out and the CDR3 is given as listed by TCRdb. The chain links TRBV7-2 to TRBJ2-5. The CDR3 is made up of 10 amino acids, end residues included. The germline V gene encodes CDR1 SGHTA and CDR2 FQGNSA. Here the CDR3 reads CASSLEASTY.

This clonotype has more than one count but fewer than ten. A junction end diverges from the germline sequence, so it may reflect a read error. This chain links TRBV20-1 with TRBJ2-7, with 12 bases identical to TRBD1. This CDR3 is 20 amino acids long. Germline assignment: CDR1 DFQATT and CDR2 SNEGSKA (reference sequence). CDR3 nucleotides: TGTAGTGCTAGAAGATGGGACCGGGACAGGGGGCAGCAGAGGGTCTACGAGCAGTACTTC. Translating it yields CSARRWDRDRGQQRVYEQYF.

The sample holds many counts of this clonotype. V is TRBV9 and J is TRBJ1-2, with TRBD1 identical over 11 bases. The germline V gene has CDR1 SGDLS and CDR2 YYNGEE. The CDR3 runs to 15 residues. V shed 3 bases, J shed 5 bases, and the junction held 6 bases outside the gene matches. This chain's CDR3 is CASSADRGRSYGYTF. CDR3 nucleotides: TGTGCCAGCAGCGCGGACAGGGGGCGCTCATATGGCTACACCTTC.

This sequence joins TRBV29-1 and TRBJ2-7; 9 bases map to TRBD1. CDR3 length: 13 amino acids. Unmatched junction bases numbered 5, after V lost 7 bases and J lost 1 base. Germline-derived CDR1 and CDR2 are SQVTM and ANQGSEA. The CDR3 is CSAGTGISYEQYF. The CDR3 DNA follows: TGCAGCGCCGGGACAGGGATATCCTACGAGCAGTACTTC.

This clonotype appeared many times. The genes are TRBV29-1 and TRBJ2-7, with 8 bases matching TRBD1. Germline values: CDR1 SQVTM, CDR2 ANQGSEA. The V gene end was trimmed by 4 bases and the J gene end by 4 bases; junction bases not matched to a gene: 6. The CDR3 spans 13 residues. CDR3 residues: CSVVPGGRYEQYF. The CDR3 coding sequence is TGCAGCGTTGTGCCAGGGGGCAGGTACGAGCAGTACTTC.

There are many counts of this clonotype. This rearrangement joins TRBV19 to TRBJ1-4; the D gene is possibly TRBD1 (5 bases). The germline V and J ends were trimmed by 4 bases and 8 bases, with 17 bases remaining between them. This CDR3 has 15 amino acids. Looked up from germline, CDR1 is LNHDA and CDR2 is SQIVND (reference sequence). CDR3 coding DNA: TGTGCCAGTAGTACTACAGGAACCAAGAGGGAAAAACTGTTTTTT. It codes for CASSTTGTKREKLFF.

In DNA, the CDR3 is TGTGCTAGACGTGGGACCCAGTACTTC. Its protein is CARRGTQYF. The chain links TRBV19 to TRBJ2-5; D uncertain. Germline V gives CDR1 LNHDA, CDR2 SQIVND (reference sequence). The CDR3 extends over 9 amino acids. The whole variable domain, remainder taken from reference TRBV19 and TRBJ2-5, is DGGITQSPKYLFRKEGQNVTLSCEQNLNHDAMYWYRQDPGQGLRLIYYSQIVNDFQKGDIAEGYSVSREKKESFPLTVTSAQKNPTAFYLCARRGTQYFGPGTRLLVL.

This clonotype turned up a few times. V usage is TRBV4-3 and J usage is TRBJ2-7, with D possibly being TRBD1 (5 bases). The CDR3 runs to 17 residues. V dropped 2 bases and J dropped 0 bases, with 17 bases sitting between them. From germline, CDR1 is LGHNA and CDR2 YSLEER. The CDR3 loop reads CASSQTLLDRSSYEQYF. DNA of the CDR3: TGCGCCAGCAGCCAAACCCTCCTAGACAGAAGCTCCTACGAGCAGTACTTC.

The chain links TRBV11-2 to TRBJ2-2; tentative D call: TRBD1 (6 bases). Trimming cost V 2 bases and J 6 bases, with 19 bases left between them. Germline values: CDR1 SGHAT, CDR2 FQNNGV. CDR3 size: 17 residues. This chain's CDR3 is CASSLTRDTAGSGELFF. CDR3 DNA: TGTGCCAGCAGCTTAACCCGGGACACAGCCGGTTCCGGGGAGCTGTTTTTT.

Concerning this clonotype itself: The junction and the germline gene differ at one end; a read error may be behind it. V is TRBV11-2 and J is TRBJ1-2; maybe TRBD1 (5 bases). Germline CDR1 reads SGHAT; CDR2 reads FQNNGV. This CDR3 has 13 amino acids. The CDR3, as DNA: TGTGCCAGCAGCTTAGGGTTTGGGGGACGATTCCTTTTC. Protein sequence: CASSLGFGGRFLF.

This clonotype was observed at least ten times. The chain joins TRBV7-2 to TRBJ2-7; D call uncertain. The CDR3 contains 13 residues. Trimming removed 3 bases at V and 1 base at J, with 7 bases between. Germline CDR1 and CDR2: SGHTA and FQGNSA. The CDR3 reads CASSLYWSYEQYF. CDR3 DNA: TGTGCCAGCAGCTTGTACTGGTCCTACGAGCAGTACTTC.

This clonotype occurred a few times. The DNA for the CDR3 is TGCAGTGCGGCAGTCAACAGCCTATCAAACGAGCAGTACTTC. Its protein is CSAAVNSLSNEQYF. This rearrangement joins TRBV20-1 to TRBJ2-7; D not certain. CDR1 is DFQATT and CDR2 is SNEGSKA in the germline V gene (reference sequence). With 6 bases removed from V and 5 bases from J, the gap between germline ends came to 20 bases. The CDR3 consists of 14 residues.

The CDR3 DNA reads TGCGCCAGCAGCCCAAATCCCCATTACTACGAGCAGTACTTC. The encoded protein is CASSPNPHYYEQYF. The gene calls are TRBV5-1 and TRBJ2-7; D ambiguous. Germline V gene data show CDR1 as SGHRS and CDR2 as YFSETQ. V dropped 4 bases and J dropped 3 bases, with 14 bases sitting between them. The CDR3 totals 14 residues.

The chain combines TRBV4-2 with TRBJ1-5; 9 bases agree with TRBD1. CDR1 is LGHNA and CDR2 is YNFKEQ in the germline V gene. The CDR3 covers 16 residues. The trim removed 1 base at V and 7 bases at J, leaving 8 bases unmatched. The CDR3 bases are TGTGCCAGCAGCCAAGGGGACAGGGCAGACAAGCAGCCCCAGCATTTT. It encodes CASSQGDRADKQPQHF.

The rearrangement uses TRBV7-3 and TRBJ2-6; weak D call: TRBD1 (6 bases). The CDR3 sequence is 16 residues long. Trimming stripped 3 bases from V and 2 bases from J, with 11 bases between. Germline V gene data show CDR1 as SGHTA and CDR2 as FQGTGA. Written as DNA, the CDR3 is TGTGCCAGCAGCTTTAAGACAGGTCCTGGGGCCAACGTCCTGACTTTC. It yields the protein CASSFKTGPGANVLTF.

This clonotype was seen only a few times. The rearrangement uses TRBV7-9 and TRBJ2-7, with D perhaps given as TRBD1 or TRBD2 (5 bases each). The germline CDR1 and CDR2 sequences are SEHNR and FQNEAQ (reference sequence). Trimming removed 2 bases from V and 2 bases from J, with 16 bases in between. The CDR3 is 16 amino acids. CDR3 loop: CASSLSSGREPYEQYF. The CDR3 nucleotides read TGTGCCAGCAGCTTATCGTCGGGCAGGGAGCCCTACGAGCAGTACTTC.

As DNA, the CDR3 is TGTGCCAGCTCACGCATAGGGAGTCGGGAGACCCAGTACTTC. It codes for CASSRIGSRETQYF. The chain carries TRBV7-2 and TRBJ2-5, with D tentatively TRBD2 (5 bases). Germline values: CDR1 SGHTA, CDR2 FQGNSA. The V end lost 8 bases, the J end lost 5 bases, and 18 bases lay between the germline ends. The CDR3 is made up of 14 amino acids.

The chain employs TRBV20-1 and TRBJ2-7, with 9 bases fitting TRBD2. The CDR3 covers 14 residues. Germline-derived CDR1 and CDR2 are DFQATT and SNEGSKA (reference sequence). V lost 3 bases, J lost 3 bases, and 6 bases stayed unmatched. CDR3 coding DNA: TGCAGTGCTAGCTCTAGCGGGAACCGCTACGAGCAGTACTTC. Translated, it gives CSASSSGNRYEQYF.

This clonotype appeared a few times. The rearrangement uses TRBV20-1 and TRBJ2-7; TRBD1 matches 8 bases. The junction had 9 bases not matched to a gene; V was cut back by 0 bases and J by 2 bases. Germline assignment: CDR1 DFQATT and CDR2 SNEGSKA (reference sequence). This CDR3 has 16 residues. Here the CDR3 reads CSARDPTGVGPYEQYF. DNA of the CDR3: TGCAGTGCTAGAGACCCGACAGGGGTCGGACCCTACGAGCAGTACTTC.